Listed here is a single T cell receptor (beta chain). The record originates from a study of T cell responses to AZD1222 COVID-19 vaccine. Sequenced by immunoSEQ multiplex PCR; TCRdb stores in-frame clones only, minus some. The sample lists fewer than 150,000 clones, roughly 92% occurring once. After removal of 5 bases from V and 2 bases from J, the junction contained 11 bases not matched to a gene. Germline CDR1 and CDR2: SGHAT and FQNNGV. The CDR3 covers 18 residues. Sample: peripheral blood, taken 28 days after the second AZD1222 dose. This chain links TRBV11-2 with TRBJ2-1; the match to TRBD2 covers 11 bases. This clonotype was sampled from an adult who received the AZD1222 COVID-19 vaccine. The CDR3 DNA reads TGTGCCAGCAGCCCCCACGGACTAGCGGGCGCCGCCTACAATGAGCAGTTCTTC. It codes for CASSPHGLAGAAYNEQFF. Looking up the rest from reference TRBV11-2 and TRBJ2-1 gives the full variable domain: EAGVAQSPRYKIIEKRQSVAFWCNPISGHATLYWYQQILGQGPKLLIQFQNNGVVDDSQLPKDRFSAERLKGVDSTLKIQPAKLEDSAVYLCASSPHGLAGAAYNEQFFGPGTRLTVL.